This TCR beta chain emerged from a study of human versus mouse CDR3 diversity and MHC coevolution. Sorting isolated naive CD4 T cells lacking CD45RO and expressing CD62L. Concerning this clone: The antigen is unknown.

Study findings and constraints: Some 1.5 million TCR beta clonotypes were estimated for humans, the largest repertoire. Clonal inequality was lowest in most of the three human donors.

Looked up from germline, CDR1 is SEHNR and CDR2 is FQNEAQ (reference sequence). Trimming took 1 base from V and 13 from J, leaving 14 bases between them. The CDR3 loop spans 13 amino acids. Produced via immunoSEQ multiplex PCR; TCRdb's table is partial and in-frame only. The sample shows roughly 80,000 clones, 92% of them seen only once. V usage is TRBV7-9 and J usage is TRBJ2-1; a weak D match, TRBD2 (5 bases). The TCR was taken from a person between 25 and 70 years old in good health. Sequenced: naive CD4+ T cells from blood. Regarding subset: CD45RO-negative CD62L-positive naive CD4 T cells. The CDR3 DNA reads TGTGCCAGCAGCTTAGGACTACCCGAGCACCAGTTCTTC. Translated, it gives CASSLGLPEHQFF.